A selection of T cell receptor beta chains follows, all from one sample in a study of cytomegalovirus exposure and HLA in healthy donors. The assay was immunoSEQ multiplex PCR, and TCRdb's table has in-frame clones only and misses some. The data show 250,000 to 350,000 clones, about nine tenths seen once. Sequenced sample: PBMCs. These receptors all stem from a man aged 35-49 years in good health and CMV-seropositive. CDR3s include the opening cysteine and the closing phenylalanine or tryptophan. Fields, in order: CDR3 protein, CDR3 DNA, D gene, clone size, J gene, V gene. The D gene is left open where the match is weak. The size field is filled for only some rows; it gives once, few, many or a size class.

CASSLIGGDTEAFF TGTGCCAGCAGCCTGATAGGGGGGGACACTGAAGCTTTCTTT - - TRBJ1-1 TRBV6-4
CASSQASAGGPLEQYF TGCGCCAGCAGCCAAGCGTCGGCGGGAGGGCCTCTCGAGCAGTACTTC TRBD2 - TRBJ2-7 TRBV4-1
CASSYYIAGGDEQYF TGTGCCAGCAGCTACTACATAGCGGGAGGCGACGAGCAGTACTTC TRBD2 - TRBJ2-7 TRBV5-4
CASSLAGGAGTQYF TGTGCCAGCAGCTTAGCGGGAGGGGCGGGTACGCAGTATTTT TRBD2 - TRBJ2-3 TRBV7-2
CASSPGHRVNTEAFF TGTGCCAGCAGCCCCGGACACAGGGTGAACACTGAAGCTTTCTTT - - TRBJ1-1 TRBV14
CASSYSNRRNTEAFF TGTGCCAGCAGTTACTCGAACAGACGGAACACTGAAGCTTTCTTT - - TRBJ1-1 TRBV6-5
CASSSDLAPYEQYF TGTGCCAGCAGTTCCGATCTAGCGCCGTACGAGCAGTACTTC - - TRBJ2-7 TRBV6-5
CASSLTGNTEAFF TGCGCCAGCAGCCTGACGGGGAACACTGAAGCTTTCTTT - - TRBJ1-1 TRBV5-1
CASSPGTSGSYEQYF TGTGCCAGCAGTCCCGGGACTAGCGGTTCCTACGAGCAGTACTTC TRBD2 - TRBJ2-7 TRBV28
CASSQEAGGSGRTQYF TGTGCCAGCAGCCAAGAAGCGGGAGGGAGTGGGCGTACGCAGTATTTT TRBD2 - TRBJ2-3 TRBV4-2
CASSRQPGGGQPQHF TGTGCCAGCAGCCGCCAGCCGGGGGGCGGTCAGCCCCAGCATTTT - - TRBJ1-5 TRBV2
CASSIAVNPWTEAFF TGTGCCAGTAGTATAGCGGTGAACCCTTGGACTGAAGCTTTCTTT - - TRBJ1-1 TRBV19
CASRLPGRTITDTQYF TGTGCCAGCAGACTTCCGGGACGGACTATCACAGATACGCAGTATTTT - - TRBJ2-3 TRBV5-6
CASSKVGFRPGTGSGANVLTF TGTGCCAGCAGCAAAGTTGGGTTCCGTCCCGGGACAGGGTCTGGGGCCAACGTCCTGACTTTC - few TRBJ2-6 TRBV21-1
CASRDNAYEQYF TGTGCCAGCCGGGACAACGCCTACGAGCAGTACTTC - - TRBJ2-7 TRBV2
CASGKPGQGAAGELFF TGTGCCAGCGGAAAACCGGGACAGGGGGCCGCCGGGGAGCTGTTTTTT TRBD1 - TRBJ2-2 TRBV5-4
CASSDLEGPADSGNTIYF TGTGCCAGCAGTGACCTGGAGGGCCCAGCGGACTCTGGAAACACCATATATTTT - - TRBJ1-3 TRBV25-1
CASSMAVTAIAYEQYF TGTGCCAGTAGTATGGCGGTGACAGCCATAGCCTACGAGCAGTACTTC - - TRBJ2-7 TRBV19
CASSMLSTEAFF TGTGCCAGTAGTATGCTAAGTACTGAAGCTTTCTTT - - TRBJ1-1 TRBV19
CASSGDQGTEAFF TGTGCCAGCAGTGGTGACCAGGGCACTGAAGCTTTCTTT - - TRBJ1-1 TRBV2
CASSSKGGTGAYEQYF TGTGCCAGCAGCTCGAAGGGGGGGACAGGAGCCTACGAGCAGTACTTC - - TRBJ2-7 TRBV28
CASSEDRGLTEAFF TGTGCCAGCAGTGAAGACAGGGGGCTGACTGAAGCTTTCTTT TRBD1 - TRBJ1-1 TRBV6-5
CASSYPLGTSGSYNEQFF TGCGCCAGCAGTTATCCTTTGGGGACTAGCGGGTCGTACAATGAGCAGTTCTTC TRBD2 few TRBJ2-1 TRBV4-3
CASSSRTEFF TGTGCCAGCAGCTCCCGGACTGAGTTCTTC - - TRBJ2-1 TRBV11-2
CASSQAGFTDTQYF TGCGCCAGCAGCCAAGCGGGGTTCACAGATACGCAGTATTTT - - TRBJ2-3 TRBV4-1
CASSEAGSQETQYF TGTGCCAGCAGTGAAGCGGGCAGCCAAGAGACCCAGTACTTC - - TRBJ2-5 TRBV6-1
CASSPRGIRETQYF TGTGCCAGCAGCCCCCGCGGGATTCGGGAGACCCAGTACTTC - - TRBJ2-5 TRBV7-3
CASSLSPAYEQYF TGTGCCAGCAGTTTATCCCCAGCCTACGAGCAGTACTTC - once TRBJ2-7 TRBV27
CASSPRTGWYGYTF TGTGCCAGCAGCCCCCGGACAGGGTGGTATGGCTACACCTTC TRBD1 - TRBJ1-2 TRBV7-9
CASSEDPVSPLHF TGTGCCAGCAGTGAAGACCCAGTCTCACCCCTCCACTTT - - TRBJ1-6 TRBV6-1
CASSPTSGPSETQYF TGTGCCAGCAGCCCGACTAGCGGGCCCTCTGAGACCCAGTACTTC TRBD2 - TRBJ2-5 TRBV11-1
CASSPSTGKGSYEQYF TGTGCCAGCAGCCCATCGACAGGGAAGGGCTCCTACGAGCAGTACTTC TRBD1 - TRBJ2-7 TRBV7-8
CASSSLGLAGVEVLGGEQFF TGTGCCAGCAGCTCGCTGGGACTAGCGGGAGTCGAAGTGCTGGGGGGCGAGCAGTTCTTC TRBD2 - TRBJ2-1 TRBV7-8
CASSFPAGWQDSTDTQYF TGTGCCAGCAGTTTCCCCGCGGGGTGGCAGGATAGCACAGATACGCAGTATTTT - - TRBJ2-3 TRBV28
CASQGFGPRTYEQYF TGTGCCAGCCAGGGTTTCGGGCCGCGGACCTACGAGCAGTACTTC - few TRBJ2-7 TRBV6-6
CASSFPQGTGTSYEQYF TGTGCCAGCAGTTTCCCTCAGGGGACAGGGACCTCCTACGAGCAGTACTTC TRBD1 few TRBJ2-7 TRBV28
CASSPTGLAGGPTYEQYF TGTGCCAGCAGCCCAACTGGACTAGCGGGAGGGCCTACCTACGAGCAGTACTTC TRBD2 - TRBJ2-7 TRBV5-4
CAWQGSDNSPLHF TGTGCCTGGCAGGGGTCCGATAATTCACCCCTCCACTTT - - TRBJ1-6 TRBV30
CASSLPRPSGPLEQYF TGTGCCAGCAGCCTCCCTCGGCCTAGCGGACCCCTGGAGCAGTACTTC TRBD2 - TRBJ2-7 TRBV7-3
CASSSGGGYEQYF TGTGCCAGCAGCAGCGGGGGAGGCTACGAGCAGTACTTC TRBD2 - TRBJ2-7 TRBV7-9
CASSTGTAYNEQFF TGTGCCAGCAGTACCGGGACAGCTTACAATGAGCAGTTCTTC TRBD1 - TRBJ2-1 TRBV2
CASSLRPGANMNTEAFF TGCGCCAGCAGCTTGAGGCCAGGGGCCAACATGAACACTGAAGCTTTCTTT - once TRBJ1-1 TRBV5-1
CASSRDEVLYTQYF TGTGCCAGCAGCCGAGATGAGGTACTGTATACGCAGTATTTT - - TRBJ2-3 TRBV2
CASRDYEGSFEAFF TGTGCCAGCAGGGACTACGAGGGTTCCTTTGAAGCTTTCTTT - few TRBJ1-1 TRBV6-5
CASSLAGLAGGTAEQFF TGCGCCAGCAGCTTGGCGGGACTAGCAGGAGGAACTGCTGAGCAGTTCTTC TRBD2 - TRBJ2-1 TRBV5-1
CASSPTGAGNNEKLFF TGTGCCAGCAGCCCGACAGGGGCAGGGAATAATGAAAAACTGTTTTTT TRBD1 - TRBJ1-4 TRBV28
CASSPGVLDMNTEAFF TGCGCCAGCAGCCCAGGGGTCCTAGATATGAACACTGAAGCTTTCTTT - - TRBJ1-1 TRBV4-3
CAIRGDRDEQFF TGTGCCATCAGGGGGGACAGGGATGAGCAGTTCTTC TRBD1 - TRBJ2-1 TRBV10-3
CASSYSRRGETQYF TGTGCCAGCAGTTACTCTCGGCGGGGGGAGACCCAGTACTTC TRBD2 - TRBJ2-5 TRBV6-5
CASSPRRVNEQYF TGTGCCAGCAGTCCGCGTCGGGTTAACGAGCAGTACTTC - - TRBJ2-7 TRBV6-1
CASRVAGLAGSTDTQYF TGTGCCAGTAGGGTCGCCGGACTAGCGGGATCCACAGATACGCAGTATTTT TRBD2 - TRBJ2-3 TRBV19
CSVGGTGAEQYF TGCAGCGTTGGTGGGACAGGGGCCGAGCAGTACTTC TRBD1 - TRBJ2-7 TRBV29-1
CASSELPGHEYEQYF TGTGCCAGTAGTGAATTGCCGGGACACGAGTACGAGCAGTACTTC - once TRBJ2-7 TRBV19
CASSPGQGLNTEAFF TGTGCCAGCAGTCCGGGACAGGGGTTGAACACTGAAGCTTTCTTT TRBD1 - TRBJ1-1 TRBV6-5
CSVDVGGETQYF TGCAGCGTTGACGTAGGAGGGGAGACCCAGTACTTC - - TRBJ2-5 TRBV29-1
CASSLAGKGYGYTF TGTGCCAGCAGTTTGGCAGGGAAGGGGTATGGCTACACCTTC - - TRBJ1-2 TRBV27
CASSPRGGLQETQYF TGTGCCAGCTCACCGCGGGGTGGGCTCCAAGAGACCCAGTACTTC - - TRBJ2-5 TRBV18